Given below is one T cell receptor beta chain in context. Its target is unknown. DNA at 150 to 250 ng, approximately 30,000 T cell genomes, went into sorted-subset replicate PCRs. Some clones are missing from TCRdb's copy, which holds only in-frame ones; the method was immunoSEQ multiplex PCR. The sample gives roughly 1,000,000 clones, about 80% of which show up once; 0.55% to 0.7% is in the top ten. The CDR3 runs 13 residues. In germline, CDR1 is SGHNT, CDR2 YYREEE (reference sequence). V was cut by 4 bases and J by 3 bases, with 10 bases left in between. This sample is drawn from a study of shared clonotypes between healthy human individuals. Findings and caveats of the study: What rarefaction showed was incomplete sorted-subset sequencing despite large depth. The study found lower generation probabilities in non-shared clonotypes than in those shared by all four donors. Some naive CD4 clonotypes, around 5%, turned up in common across a handful of donors.

Source material: memory CD4+ T cells from PBMCs. The sample's subset: CD45RA-negative fraction. The V and J genes are TRBV5-4 and TRBJ1-2; D gene uncertain. The sequence was collected from a man between 18 and 29 years old in good health. Some clones in this sample may be carry-over from other donors' samples. CDR3 coding DNA: TGTGCCAGCAGCCGCCCCGGGGACTATGGCTACACCTTC. This translates into CASSRPGDYGYTF.